The TCR beta chain described here comes from a study of cytomegalovirus exposure and HLA in healthy donors. The study's findings and limits: It emerged from a later analysis that several of the most significant clusters appeared to be linked to common viral pathogens. Per a prior analysis, the majority of TCR beta V segments were productive roughly 87% or roughly 30% of the time. High specificity and sensitivity for cytomegalovirus status were reported for the classifier.

Germline V gene sequence: CDR1 SGHTA, CDR2 FQGNSA. V dropped 5 bases and J dropped 4; count of bases not matched to a gene: 3. There are 16 residues in the CDR3. The primer mix had 60 Vbeta and 13 Jbeta primers. Using immunoSEQ multiplex PCR, the repertoire was profiled, and TCRdb retains in-frame clones only, with some absent. This table holds some 130,000 clones, roughly 72% found once. Despite likely unrecorded immune exposures, the donors were nominally healthy at the time of sampling. A remark on this clone: What it binds is not known.

The sequenced material came from PBMCs. V gene TRBV7-2 combines with J gene TRBJ2-3; 16 bases match TRBD2. The TCR comes from a male donor in good health and CMV-seronegative. CDR3 protein: CASSMGTSGGADTQYF. The CDR3 region has the DNA TGTGCCAGCAGCATGGGGACTAGCGGGGGGGCAGATACGCAGTATTTT.